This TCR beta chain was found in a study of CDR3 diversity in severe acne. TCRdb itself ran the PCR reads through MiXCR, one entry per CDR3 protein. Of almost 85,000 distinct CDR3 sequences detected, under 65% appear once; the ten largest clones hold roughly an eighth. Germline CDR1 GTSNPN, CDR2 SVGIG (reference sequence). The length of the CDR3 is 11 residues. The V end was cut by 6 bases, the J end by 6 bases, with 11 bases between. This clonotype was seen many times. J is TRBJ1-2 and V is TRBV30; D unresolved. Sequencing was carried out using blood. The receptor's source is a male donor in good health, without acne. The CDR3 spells CACPPRDGYTF. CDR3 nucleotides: TGTGCCTGCCCCCCCCGGGATGGCTACACCTTC.